A selection of T cell receptor beta chains follows, all from one sample in a study of cytomegalovirus exposure and HLA in healthy donors. Generated by immunoSEQ multiplex PCR, the TCRdb table keeps only in-frame clones and is missing some. The data contain more than 95,000 clones, approximately 80% of them singletons. The specimen was PBMCs. These receptors all come from a woman in her late teens or twenties in good health and CMV-seropositive. Both conserved end residues are trimmed from each CDR3. Some rows mark clone size as missing; the rest say once, few, many or name a class of expanded clone.

TRBJ2-3,TRBV7-7,NA,ASSLGLAETDTQY
TRBJ2-1,TRBV30,NA,AWSSLAGYNEQF
TRBJ2-1,TRBV5-6,NA,ASSFGTSALNEQF
TRBJ2-3,TRBV7-3,NA,ASSPVRGGTDTQY
TRBJ2-5,TRBV6-6,NA,ASRNQLQETQY
TRBJ2-1,TRBV18,NA,ASSPRDLSNEQF
TRBJ2-2,TRBV4-1,NA,ASSLDPTRGNTGELF
TRBJ2-5,TRBV11-2,NA,ASSFLGLAAQETQY
TRBJ2-6,TRBV27,few,DSSLSPGTGANVLT
TRBJ2-7,TRBV6-1,NA,ASSPFRSTAGEQY
TRBJ1-4,TRBV28,NA,ASTWWGGSEKLF
TRBJ1-2,TRBV11-1,NA,ASTLGDRALAPH
TRBJ2-1,TRBV11-2,few,ASSLSPPDRVHEQF
TRBJ2-1,TRBV5-1,NA,ASSQLLANNEQF
TRBJ2-6,TRBV27,few,ASSPRSSGANVLT
TRBJ2-6,TRBV6-5,NA,ASSFKGDGANVLT
TRBJ2-7,TRBV2,NA,ASSEEAAGAGEYEQY
TRBJ2-7,TRBV4-2,NA,ASSLHGGASGNYEQY
TRBJ1-1,TRBV25-1,once,ASSDVRGAKGTEAF
TRBJ2-7,TRBV30,NA,AWSAVDRARQY
TRBJ1-4,TRBV27,NA,ASSLWAPQGVWEKLF
TRBJ1-5,TRBV28,NA,ASSLAAYARGQPQH
TRBJ2-4,TRBV30,NA,AWSVDSRNIQY
TRBJ1-6,TRBV10-1,NA,ASSPGTGVRSPLH
TRBJ1-4,TRBV5-1,NA,ASSPREGLNEKLF
TRBJ1-3,TRBV30,NA,AWRETALSGNTIY
TRBJ2-2,TRBV10-1,NA,ASSELGRNTGELF
TRBJ2-6,TRBV28,once,ASNLRDSTSGANVLT
TRBJ2-1,TRBV7-7,few,ASSPGEPSEQF
TRBJ1-5,TRBV30,few,AWSPGGNQPQH
TRBJ1-1,TRBV6-1,NA,ASSGQTGTNTEAF
TRBJ1-1,TRBV6-6,few,ASSWDRANTEAF
TRBJ2-3,TRBV28,NA,ASRSVREGIDTQY
TRBJ2-3,TRBV2,NA,ASSPRTSGGADTQY
TRBJ2-7,TRBV20-1,NA,SARQGYEQY
TRBJ2-7,TRBV7-2,NA,ASTSRDNSYEQY
TRBJ2-3,TRBV6-5,few,ASTVAGRTQDTQY
TRBJ2-3,TRBV4-1,NA,ASSPTLAGVTDTQY
TRBJ2-3,TRBV7-9,NA,ASSKTNLAGSTTDTQY
TRBJ1-5,TRBV5-1,NA,ASSLYHRVNQPQH
TRBJ1-6,TRBV5-1,NA,ASSLGTESNSPLH
TRBJ1-5,TRBV5-1,NA,ASSLSGAGGNQPQH
TRBJ2-3,TRBV5-1,NA,ASSLITLAKGSTDTQY
TRBJ2-7,TRBV2,NA,ASRAETGLSEQY
TRBJ2-7,TRBV29-1,NA,SARTGLSSYEQY
TRBJ2-7,TRBV11-2,NA,ASGKLTGVGEQY
TRBJ2-7,TRBV2,few,ASSSNRVPEQY
TRBJ2-2,TRBV4-1,NA,ASSQSLAGGPRTGELF
TRBJ1-6,TRBV6-5,NA,ASSRGGVNSPLH
TRBJ2-5,TRBV7-6,NA,ASSSTRTIQETQY
TRBJ2-7,TRBV19,NA,ASSIGGQGGGQY
TRBJ1-2,TRBV6-5,NA,ASSPPGQTNYGYT